The clone carrying this T cell receptor (beta chain) was counted once. Original handling: Reference gene primer amplification in the assay estimated nucleated cell counts. Data came from immunoSEQ multiplex PCR; TCRdb stores just in-frame clones and leaves some out. V, J and clone size were drawn from that table, and D and trimming were deduced from the DNA. The data contain roughly 240,000 clones, approximately 85% of them singletons. This entry comes from a study of blood T cell repertoires in COVID-19. Study overall: Sample material is recorded as cDNA or gDNA derived from T cells, B-cell-depleted T cells, or PBMCs.

The V gene's germline CDR1 is SEHNR and CDR2 FQNEAQ (reference sequence). This CDR3 comprises 15 residues. V was shortened by 5 bases and J by 3 bases, with 16 bases between the two germline ends. Seattle's enrolled individuals joined amid active infection and were then monitored longitudinally. This clonotype was obtained from a middle-aged man with COVID-19, enrolled during active disease. The sequenced sample consisted of peripheral blood. This chain links TRBV7-9 with TRBJ2-5; a weak D match, TRBD2 (5 bases). CDR3 residues: CASSPGWQDKETQYF. Here the CDR3 DNA reads TGTGCCAGCAGCCCGGGATGGCAGGATAAAGAGACCCAGTACTTC.